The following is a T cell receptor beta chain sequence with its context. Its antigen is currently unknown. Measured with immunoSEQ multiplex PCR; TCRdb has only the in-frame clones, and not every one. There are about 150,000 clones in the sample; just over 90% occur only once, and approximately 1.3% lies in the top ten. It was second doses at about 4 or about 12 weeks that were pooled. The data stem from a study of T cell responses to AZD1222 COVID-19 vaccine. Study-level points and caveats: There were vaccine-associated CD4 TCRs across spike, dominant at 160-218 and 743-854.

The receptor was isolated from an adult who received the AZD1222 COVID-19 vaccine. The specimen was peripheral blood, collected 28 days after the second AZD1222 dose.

The DNA for the CDR3 is TGTGCCAGCTCACCACCTCCCTCTAGCGGGAGGGTGAACAATGAGCAGTTCTTC. Protein: CASSPPPSSGRVNNEQFF. This chain uses TRBV18 with TRBJ2-1; 12 bases line up with TRBD2. With V trimmed by 0 bases and J by 5 bases, 8 bases remained unmatched. The germline V gene encodes CDR1 KGHSH and CDR2 LQKENI. The CDR3 runs to 18 residues.